These 25 T cell receptor beta chains were all obtained from the same sample, sequenced in a study of cytomegalovirus exposure and HLA in healthy donors. With 60 Vbeta and 13 Jbeta primers, the PCR was carried out. Produced via immunoSEQ multiplex PCR; TCRdb's table is partial and in-frame only. There are approximately 110,000 clones in the sample; 67% occur only once, and 7.5% to 9% lies in the top ten. The sample comprised PBMCs. All receptors come from a man younger than 35 in good health and CMV-seropositive.

V is TRBV13 and J is TRBJ2-7; tentative D call: TRBD1 (6 bases). Germline CDR1 and CDR2: PRHDT and FYEKMQ (reference sequence). V was shortened by 2 bases and J by 2 bases, with 22 bases between the two germline ends. This CDR3 region has 18 residues. The DNA of the CDR3 is TGTGCCAGCAGCTTATCGTCAGGGACGGTCAGGGGAACCTACGAGCAGTACTTC. Protein sequence: CASSLSSGTVRGTYEQYF.

This clone appeared once. The CDR3 sequence: CASSGGTGLGSPLHF. CDR3 DNA: TGTGCCAGCAGCGGCGGGACAGGGTTAGGTTCACCCCTCCACTTT. V usage is TRBV7-6 and J usage is TRBJ1-6; 9 positions match TRBD1. Germline-derived CDR1 and CDR2 are SGHVS and FNYEAQ. This CDR3 contains 15 residues. Trimming cost V 5 bases and J 9 bases; bases outside gene matches: 8. Supplemented by reference TRBV7-6 and TRBJ1-6, the full variable domain reads GAGVSQSPRYKVTKRGQDVALRCDPISGHVSLYWYRQALGQGPEFLTYFNYEAQQDKSGLPNDRFSAERPEGSISTLTIQRTEQRDSAMYRCASSGGTGLGSPLHFGNGTRLTVT.

This chain uses TRBV6-1 with TRBJ1-5; D is unresolved. CDR1 MNHNS and CDR2 SASEGT come from the germline V gene. This CDR3 has 17 amino acids. The V end lost 2 bases, the J end lost 8 bases, and 22 bases lay between the germline ends. CDR3 bases: TGTGCCAGCAGTGAAATCGGCCCCGGGAGGCCCGGCGAGCCCCAGCATTTT. The encoded protein is CASSEIGPGRPGEPQHF.

J is TRBJ2-3 and V is TRBV18, with 11 bases matching TRBD2. CDR1 and CDR2 (germline): KGHSH, LQKENI. The CDR3 runs 16 residues. V was pared by 10 bases and J by 0 bases, with 9 bases of the junction left unmatched. This CDR3 reads CATSNLAGGSTDTQYF. The CDR3 DNA reads TGTGCCACCTCGAATCTAGCGGGGGGTAGCACAGATACGCAGTATTTT.

This sequence joins TRBV7-9 and TRBJ1-1; 7 bases line up with TRBD1. Germline V lookup: CDR1 SEHNR, CDR2 FQNEAQ (reference sequence). V trimming: 6 bases; J trimming: 8 bases; junction bases outside the gene matches: 9. This CDR3 is built from 13 residues. CDR3 DNA: TGTGCCAGCAGAAGGGTGACAGGGTCGGAAGCTTTCTTT. It translates to CASRRVTGSEAFF. Variable domain in full (rest from reference TRBV7-9 and TRBJ1-1): DTGVSQNPRHKITKRGQNVTFRCDPISEHNRLYWYRQTLGQGPEFLTYFQNEAQLEKSRLLSDRFSAERPKGSFSTLEIQRTEQGDSAMYLCASRRVTGSEAFFGQGTRLTVV.

The genes are TRBV5-6 and TRBJ1-5; D is unresolved. V lost 0 bases, J lost 0 bases, and 10 bases lay in between. CDR1 is SGHDT, CDR2 YYEEEE, per germline. This CDR3 is 16 amino acids long. CDR3 DNA sequence: TGTGCCAGCAGCTTGGGGAGGGCTTATAGCAATCAGCCCCAGCATTTT. Encoded protein: CASSLGRAYSNQPQHF. Full variable domain (remainder filled in from reference TRBV5-6 and TRBJ1-5): DAGVTQSPTHLIKTRGQQVTLRCSPKSGHDTVSWYQQALGQGPQFIFQYYEEEERQRGNFPDRFSGHQFPNYSSELNVNALLLGDSALYLCASSLGRAYSNQPQHFGDGTRLSIL.

In this sample, this clone turned up once. The V call is TRBV5-4, the J call TRBJ1-3, with D tentatively TRBD1 (6 bases). V lost 7 bases and J 1 base, leaving 15 bases between the germline ends. The CDR3 sequence is 15 residues long. Germline V gives CDR1 SGHNT, CDR2 YYREEE (reference sequence). CDR3 in amino acids: CASADSQISGNTIYF. CDR3 bases: TGTGCCAGCGCGGACAGCCAAATTTCTGGAAACACCATATATTTT.

This rearrangement joins TRBV6-5 to TRBJ1-2; 8 positions agree with TRBD1. CDR1 and CDR2 (germline): MNHEY, SVGAGI. The V and J ends lost 6 bases and 8 bases, in that order; junction bases with no gene match: 11. The CDR3 has 14 residues. The CDR3 region has the DNA TGTGCCAGCAGAGGACAGGGAGGTCGATGCGGCTACACCTTC. It encodes CASRGQGGRCGYTF.

This chain connects TRBV6-5 to TRBJ2-5; 7 positions agree with TRBD1. CDR3 length: 15 amino acids. Germline assignment: CDR1 MNHEY and CDR2 SVGAGI. V was clipped by 2 bases and J by 4 bases; unmatched bases: 7. The CDR3 loop reads CASSYGQVTPETQYF. In nucleotides, the CDR3 is TGTGCCAGCAGTTACGGACAGGTTACTCCAGAGACCCAGTACTTC.

This clone showed up just a few times. The chain has TRBV7-3 and TRBJ1-1, with 8 bases identical to TRBD1. With V trimmed by 4 bases and J by 1 base, 5 bases remained unmatched. The CDR3 is made up of 15 amino acids. CDR1 SGHTA and CDR2 FQGTGA come from the germline V gene. The CDR3 sequence: CASSSGQGENTEAFF. In DNA, the CDR3 is TGTGCCAGCAGCTCTGGACAGGGCGAGAACACTGAAGCTTTCTTT.

This chain joins TRBV5-1 and TRBJ2-5; TRBD1 might be the D (6 bases). This CDR3 region has 15 residues. Trimming stripped 0 bases from V and 2 bases from J, with 11 bases between. Germline V gene data show CDR1 as SGHRS and CDR2 as YFSETQ. CDR3 sequence (DNA): TGCGCCAGCAGCTTGGAGGACAGAGTTCAAGAGACCCAGTACTTC. Its translation: CASSLEDRVQETQYF.

The chain recombines TRBV5-5 with TRBJ2-1; D is uncertain. Trimming shortened V by 2 bases and J by 0 bases, and 12 bases separated the two germline ends. Germline CDR1 reads SGHKS; CDR2 reads YYEKEE (reference sequence). This CDR3 region has 16 residues. CDR3 region: CASSFDAASSYNEQFF. The CDR3 nucleotides read TGTGCCAGCAGCTTTGACGCGGCTAGCTCCTACAATGAGCAGTTCTTC.

The chain uses TRBV4-1 and TRBJ2-1; a possible D gene is TRBD1 (6 bases). Between the trimmed V and J ends, which lost 8 bases and 4 bases, there was a span of 15 bases. The germline V gene encodes CDR1 MGHRA and CDR2 YSYEKL. This CDR3 region has 14 residues. Written as DNA, the CDR3 is TGCGCCAGCGGGTACGGGCAGGGGTACAATGAGCAGTTCTTC. Translated, it gives CASGYGQGYNEQFF.

The CDR3 DNA follows: TGTGCCAGCAGCGGGACCCCGGGGGTAGATGAGCAGTTCTTC. Its protein product is CASSGTPGVDEQFF. The chain has TRBV7-2 and TRBJ2-1, with a weak D call TRBD2 (6 bases). V gave up 5 bases and J gave up 8 bases, with 16 bases separating them. CDR1 is SGHTA, CDR2 FQGNSA, per germline. The CDR3 loop spans 14 amino acids.

The V call is TRBV19, the J call TRBJ1-5; TRBD1 matches at 8 bases. Germline CDR1 LNHDA, CDR2 SQIVND (reference sequence). The ends lost 6 bases at V and 9 bases at J; junction bases unmatched: 7. CDR3 length equals 13 residues. CDR3 in DNA: TGTGCCAGTAGCCAGGGGGCCGGATGGCCCCAGCATTTT. Protein: CASSQGAGWPQHF.

The chain employs TRBV7-9 and TRBJ2-5; the D gene is possibly TRBD1 (8 bases). The ends were cut back, 6 bases at V and 5 bases at J, with 22 bases in the middle. The germline gives CDR1 SEHNR, CDR2 FQNEAQ (reference sequence). The CDR3 runs 16 residues. The CDR3: CASRATGGGQAETQYF. Written as DNA, the CDR3 is TGTGCCAGCAGAGCTACAGGGGGGGGCCAGGCGGAGACCCAGTACTTC. Drawing the rest from reference TRBV7-9 and TRBJ2-5, the complete variable domain is DTGVSQNPRHKITKRGQNVTFRCDPISEHNRLYWYRQTLGQGPEFLTYFQNEAQLEKSRLLSDRFSAERPKGSFSTLEIQRTEQGDSAMYLCASRATGGGQAETQYFGPGTRLLVL.

The CDR3 loop reads CASRVWGRMNTEAFF. CDR3 coding DNA: TGTGCCAGCAGGGTTTGGGGGCGGATGAACACTGAAGCTTTCTTT. This rearrangement joins TRBV2 to TRBJ1-1; TRBD1 might be the D (6 bases). Per germline, CDR1 SNHLY and CDR2 FYNNEI. The CDR3 is made up of 15 amino acids. V was pared by 6 bases and J by 0 bases, with 14 bases between.

This clone appeared a few times. The DNA for the CDR3 is TGTGCCAGCAGTGACGTGGCAGGTCAGGGCAATGAGCAGTTCTTC. It specifies CASSDVAGQGNEQFF. The rearrangement links TRBV6-4 to TRBJ2-1, with D possibly TRBD1 on 5 matching bases. The CDR3 is 15 amino acids. Trimming left V 2 bases short and J 6 bases short, with 14 bases between. Germline V gene sequence: CDR1 MRHNA, CDR2 SNTAGT.

This clone was seen only a few times. The rearrangement links TRBV4-1 to TRBJ2-7; no reliable D call. The CDR3 is 15 amino acids. The germline CDR1 and CDR2 sequences are MGHRA and YSYEKL. Trimming pared 1 base from V and 0 bases from J, leaving 10 bases between. The chain's CDR3 is CASSQATLSSYEQYF. The CDR3 DNA reads TGCGCCAGCAGCCAAGCAACCCTAAGCTCCTACGAGCAGTACTTC.

Comment on this clone: Additional DNA sequences in this sample encode the identical CDR3. The J gene is TRBJ1-2, the V gene TRBV13; D possibly corresponds to TRBD1 (5 bases). The CDR3 consists of 13 residues. Germline V CDR1 and CDR2: PRHDT, FYEKMQ (reference sequence). Trimming removed 2 bases at V and 2 bases at J, with 6 bases between. This CDR3 reads CASSLQGNYGYTF. The CDR3 DNA is TGTGCCAGCAGCTTACAGGGCAACTATGGCTACACCTTC.

The chain carries TRBV30 and TRBJ2-3, with D possibly being TRBD1 (6 bases). This CDR3 is 12 amino acids long. V lost 3 bases, J lost 6 bases, and 10 bases lay in between. Per the germline V gene, CDR1 is GTSNPN and CDR2 is SVGIG (reference sequence). This CDR3 reads CAWSQGFDTQYF. Written as DNA, the CDR3 is TGTGCCTGGAGCCAGGGGTTCGATACGCAGTATTTT.

V usage is TRBV7-9 and J usage is TRBJ1-5; D unclear. CDR1 is SEHNR and CDR2 is FQNEAQ in the germline V gene (reference sequence). The CDR3 has 14 residues. V lost 2 bases to trimming and J lost 7 bases, with 12 bases between them. The DNA of the CDR3 is TGTGCCAGCAGCTTATCTGGGAGCGAACAGCCCCAGCATTTT. It is translated as CASSLSGSEQPQHF.

The chain joins TRBV6-1 to TRBJ1-6; tentative D call: TRBD1 (5 bases). The germline V gene has CDR1 MNHNS and CDR2 SASEGT. This CDR3 has 15 amino acids. V gave up 1 base and J gave up 7 bases, with 11 bases separating them. CDR3 sequence reads: CASSEVQGSNSPLHF. DNA for the CDR3: TGTGCCAGCAGTGAAGTCCAGGGATCGAATTCACCCCTCCACTTT.

This clone was recorded a few times. The gene calls are TRBV5-1 and TRBJ2-1; 7 positions agree with TRBD2. The V and J ends lost 3 bases and 8 bases, in that order; junction bases with no gene match: 8. Germline V gives CDR1 SGHRS, CDR2 YFSETQ. The CDR3 sequence is 14 residues long. CDR3 DNA sequence: TGCGCCAGCAGCTCTGGGGGGGTGGGTGATGAGCAGTTCTTC. Translating it yields CASSSGGVGDEQFF.

The V and J genes are TRBV19 and TRBJ2-3; D not certain. The CDR3 spans 17 residues. Germline V gene sequence: CDR1 LNHDA, CDR2 SQIVND (reference sequence). Trimming pared 5 bases from V and 4 bases from J, leaving 22 bases between. CDR3 coding DNA: TGTGCCAGTAGTTCACGCCGTCCATCGACTGGTGCAGATACGCAGTATTTT. Its translation is CASSSRRPSTGADTQYF.